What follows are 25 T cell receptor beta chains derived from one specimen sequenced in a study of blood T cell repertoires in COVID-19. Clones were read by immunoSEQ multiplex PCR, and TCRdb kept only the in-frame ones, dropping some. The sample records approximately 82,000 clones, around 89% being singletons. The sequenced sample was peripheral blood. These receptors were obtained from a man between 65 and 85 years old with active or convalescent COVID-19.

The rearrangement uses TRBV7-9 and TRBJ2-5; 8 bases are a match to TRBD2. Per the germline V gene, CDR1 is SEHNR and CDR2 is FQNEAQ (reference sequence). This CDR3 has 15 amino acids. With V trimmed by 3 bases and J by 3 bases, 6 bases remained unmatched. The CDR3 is CASSLFTGGEETQYF. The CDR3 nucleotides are TGTGCCAGCAGCTTGTTCACGGGAGGGGAAGAGACCCAGTACTTC.

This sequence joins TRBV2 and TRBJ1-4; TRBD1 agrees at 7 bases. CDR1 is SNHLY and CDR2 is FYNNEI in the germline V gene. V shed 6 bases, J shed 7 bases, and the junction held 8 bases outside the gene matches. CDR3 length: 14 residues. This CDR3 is CASRRGGASEKLFF. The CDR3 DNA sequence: TGTGCCAGCAGGAGAGGGGGCGCGTCTGAAAAACTGTTTTTT.

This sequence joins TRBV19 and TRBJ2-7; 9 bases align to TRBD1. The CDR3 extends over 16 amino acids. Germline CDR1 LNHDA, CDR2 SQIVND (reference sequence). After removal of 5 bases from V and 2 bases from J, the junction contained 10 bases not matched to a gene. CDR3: CASSSETGTGTYEQYF. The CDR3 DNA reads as TGTGCCAGTAGTTCAGAAACCGGGACAGGGACCTACGAGCAGTACTTC.

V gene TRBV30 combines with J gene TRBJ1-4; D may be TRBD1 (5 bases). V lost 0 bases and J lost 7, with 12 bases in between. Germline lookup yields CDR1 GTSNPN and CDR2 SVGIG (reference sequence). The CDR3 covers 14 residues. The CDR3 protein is CAWSVPGWGEKLFF. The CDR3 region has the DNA TGTGCCTGGAGTGTACCAGGGTGGGGTGAAAAACTGTTTTTT.

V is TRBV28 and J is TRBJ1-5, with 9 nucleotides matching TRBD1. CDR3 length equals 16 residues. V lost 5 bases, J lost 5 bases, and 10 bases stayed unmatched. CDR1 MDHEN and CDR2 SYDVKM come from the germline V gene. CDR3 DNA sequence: TGTGCCAGCAGTCCCCGGACAGGGGAAGTTTATCAGCCCCAGCATTTT. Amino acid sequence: CASSPRTGEVYQPQHF.

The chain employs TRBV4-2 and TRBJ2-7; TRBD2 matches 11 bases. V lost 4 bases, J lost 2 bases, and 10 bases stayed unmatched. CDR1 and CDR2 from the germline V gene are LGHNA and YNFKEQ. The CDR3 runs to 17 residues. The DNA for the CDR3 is TGTGCCAGCAGCCTATCAATAGCGGGAGGGCCTCCCTACGAGCAGTACTTC. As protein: CASSLSIAGGPPYEQYF.

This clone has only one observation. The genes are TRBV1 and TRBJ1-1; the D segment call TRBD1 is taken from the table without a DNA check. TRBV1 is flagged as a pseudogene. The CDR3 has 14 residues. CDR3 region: CTSRKTGTKTEAFF. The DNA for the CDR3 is TGCACCAGCAGAAAAACAGGGACGAAAACTGAAGCTTTCTTT.

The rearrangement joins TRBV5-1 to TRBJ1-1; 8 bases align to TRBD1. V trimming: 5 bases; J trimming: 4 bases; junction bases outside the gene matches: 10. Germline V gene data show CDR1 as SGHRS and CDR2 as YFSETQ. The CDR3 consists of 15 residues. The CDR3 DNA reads TGCGCCAGCAGTTACGCCGGACAGGGTACCACTGAAGCTTTCTTT. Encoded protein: CASSYAGQGTTEAFF.

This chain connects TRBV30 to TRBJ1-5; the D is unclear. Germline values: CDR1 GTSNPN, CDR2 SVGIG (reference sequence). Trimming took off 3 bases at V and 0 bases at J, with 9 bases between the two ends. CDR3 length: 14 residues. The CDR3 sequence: CAWSAVLSNQPQHF. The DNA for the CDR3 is TGTGCCTGGAGCGCAGTCCTTAGCAATCAGCCCCAGCATTTT.

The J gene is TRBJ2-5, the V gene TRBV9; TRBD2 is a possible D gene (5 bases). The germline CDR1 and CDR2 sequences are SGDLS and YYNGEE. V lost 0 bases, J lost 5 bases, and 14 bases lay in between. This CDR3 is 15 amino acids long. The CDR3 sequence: CASSVGVSVWETQYF. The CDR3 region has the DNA TGTGCCAGCAGCGTAGGAGTTAGCGTGTGGGAGACCCAGTACTTC. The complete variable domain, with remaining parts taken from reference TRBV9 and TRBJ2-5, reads DSGVTQTPKHLITATGQRVTLRCSPRSGDLSVYWYQQSLDQGLQFLIQYYNGEERAKGNILERFSAQQFPDLHSELNLSSLELGDSALYFCASSVGVSVWETQYFGPGTRLLVL.

The CDR3 DNA reads as TGTGCCAGCAGTTACAGGGGGTCGACGGTTGGCGAAAAACTGTTTTTT. Amino acids: CASSYRGSTVGEKLFF. V usage is TRBV6-6 and J usage is TRBJ1-4, with a possible D match to TRBD1 (6 bases). Deletions cut 2 bases from V and 8 bases from J, with 18 bases between. CDR3 length: 16 residues. Looked up from germline, CDR1 is MNHNY and CDR2 is SVGAGI (reference sequence).

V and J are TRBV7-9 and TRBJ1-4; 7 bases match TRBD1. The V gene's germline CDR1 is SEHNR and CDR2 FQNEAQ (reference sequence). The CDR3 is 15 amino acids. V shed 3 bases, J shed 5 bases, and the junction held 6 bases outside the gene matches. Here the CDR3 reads CASSFLTGQNEKLFF. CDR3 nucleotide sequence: TGTGCCAGCAGCTTCCTGACAGGGCAAAATGAAAAACTGTTTTTT.

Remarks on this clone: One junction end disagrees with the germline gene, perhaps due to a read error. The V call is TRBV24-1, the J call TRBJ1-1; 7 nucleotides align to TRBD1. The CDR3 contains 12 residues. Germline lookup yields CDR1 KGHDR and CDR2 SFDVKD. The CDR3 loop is CATSELDGDRLF. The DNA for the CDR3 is TGTGCCACCAGTGAATTAGACGGGGACAGACTTTTT.

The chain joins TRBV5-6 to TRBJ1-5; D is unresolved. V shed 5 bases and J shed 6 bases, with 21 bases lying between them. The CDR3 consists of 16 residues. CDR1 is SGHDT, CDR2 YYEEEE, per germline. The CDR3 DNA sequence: TGTGCCAGCAGTTCCTCCCGGGTCGTCGGGATTCAGCCCCAGCATTTT. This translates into CASSSSRVVGIQPQHF.

The CDR3, as DNA: TGCGCCAGCAGCTTGGGGACTAGCGGGCTAGACAATGAGCAGTTCTTC. It codes for CASSLGTSGLDNEQFF. V gene TRBV5-1 combines with J gene TRBJ2-1, with TRBD2 matching over 11 bases. CDR3 length equals 16 residues. V shed 0 bases and J 5 bases; nucleotides not matched to a gene: 4. Germline CDR1 reads SGHRS; CDR2 reads YFSETQ.

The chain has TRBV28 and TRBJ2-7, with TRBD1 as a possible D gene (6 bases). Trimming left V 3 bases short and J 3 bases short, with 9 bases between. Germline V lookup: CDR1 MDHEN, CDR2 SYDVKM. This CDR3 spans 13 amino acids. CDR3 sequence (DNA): TGTGCCAGCAGTTTCACAGGGATCTACGAGCAGTACTTC. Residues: CASSFTGIYEQYF.

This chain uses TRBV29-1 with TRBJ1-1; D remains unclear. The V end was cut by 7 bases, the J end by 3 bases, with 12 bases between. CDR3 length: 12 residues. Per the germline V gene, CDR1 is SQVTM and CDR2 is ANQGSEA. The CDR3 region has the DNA TGCAGCGCCGAGGAGGGATACACTGAAGCTTTCTTT. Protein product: CSAEEGYTEAFF. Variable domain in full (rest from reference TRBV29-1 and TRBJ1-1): SAVISQKPSRDICQRGTSLTIQCQVDSQVTMMFWYRQQPGQSLTLIATANQGSEATYESGFVIDKFPISRPNLTFSTLTVSNMSPEDSSIYLCSAEEGYTEAFFGQGTRLTVV.

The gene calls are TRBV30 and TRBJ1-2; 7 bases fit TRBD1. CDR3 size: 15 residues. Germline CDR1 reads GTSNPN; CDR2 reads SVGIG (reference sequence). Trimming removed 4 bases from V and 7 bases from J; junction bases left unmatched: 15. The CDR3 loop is CAWTVAGGGLGGYTF. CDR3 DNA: TGTGCCTGGACAGTAGCAGGGGGTGGTCTCGGTGGCTACACCTTC.

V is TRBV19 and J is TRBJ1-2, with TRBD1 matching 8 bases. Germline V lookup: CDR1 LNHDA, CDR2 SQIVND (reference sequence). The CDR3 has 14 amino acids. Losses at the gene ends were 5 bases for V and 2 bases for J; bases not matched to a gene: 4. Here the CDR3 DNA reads TGTGCCAGTAGTTCAGACAGGGGAAACTATGGCTACACCTTC. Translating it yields CASSSDRGNYGYTF.

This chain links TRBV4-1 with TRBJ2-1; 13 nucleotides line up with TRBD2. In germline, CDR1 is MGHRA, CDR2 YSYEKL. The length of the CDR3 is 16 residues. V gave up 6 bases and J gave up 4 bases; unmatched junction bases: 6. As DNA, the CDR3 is TGCGCCAGCAGACCTGGACTAGCGGGAGTATACAATGAGCAGTTCTTC. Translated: CASRPGLAGVYNEQFF.

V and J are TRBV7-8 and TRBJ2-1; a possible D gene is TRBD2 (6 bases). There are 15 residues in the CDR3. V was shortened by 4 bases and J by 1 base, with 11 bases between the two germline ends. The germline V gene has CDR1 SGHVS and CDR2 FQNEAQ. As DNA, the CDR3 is TGTGCCAGCAGCTCTACTAGCTCTTCCTACAATGAGCAGTTCTTC. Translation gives CASSSTSSSYNEQFF.

DNA of the CDR3: TGTGCCAGCAGCCAGACTGTTGGTAATTCACCCCTCCACTTT. Translation gives CASSQTVGNSPLHF. The chain joins TRBV13 to TRBJ1-6; D unresolved. Germline V gives CDR1 PRHDT, CDR2 FYEKMQ (reference sequence). Trimming left V 5 bases short and J 6 bases short, with 11 bases between. The CDR3 is made up of 14 amino acids.

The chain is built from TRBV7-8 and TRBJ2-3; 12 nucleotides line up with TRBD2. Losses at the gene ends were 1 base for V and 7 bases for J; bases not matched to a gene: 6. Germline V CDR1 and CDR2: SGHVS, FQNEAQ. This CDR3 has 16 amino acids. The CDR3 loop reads CASSLGSSGGGNTQYF. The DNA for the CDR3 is TGTGCCAGCAGCTTAGGTTCTAGCGGGGGGGGAAATACGCAGTATTTT.

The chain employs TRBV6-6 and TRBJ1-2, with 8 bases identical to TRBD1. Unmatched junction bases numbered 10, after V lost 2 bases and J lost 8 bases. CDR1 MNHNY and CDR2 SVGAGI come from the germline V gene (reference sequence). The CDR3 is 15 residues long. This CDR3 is CASSYTTGTGSGYTF. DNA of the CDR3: TGTGCCAGCAGTTACACAACCGGGACAGGAAGCGGCTACACCTTC.

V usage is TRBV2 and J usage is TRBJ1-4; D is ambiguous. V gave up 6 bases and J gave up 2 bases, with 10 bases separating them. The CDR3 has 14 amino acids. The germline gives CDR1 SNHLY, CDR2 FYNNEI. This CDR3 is CASRAQVTNEKLFF. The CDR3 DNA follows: TGTGCCAGCAGGGCCCAGGTTACTAATGAAAAACTGTTTTTT.